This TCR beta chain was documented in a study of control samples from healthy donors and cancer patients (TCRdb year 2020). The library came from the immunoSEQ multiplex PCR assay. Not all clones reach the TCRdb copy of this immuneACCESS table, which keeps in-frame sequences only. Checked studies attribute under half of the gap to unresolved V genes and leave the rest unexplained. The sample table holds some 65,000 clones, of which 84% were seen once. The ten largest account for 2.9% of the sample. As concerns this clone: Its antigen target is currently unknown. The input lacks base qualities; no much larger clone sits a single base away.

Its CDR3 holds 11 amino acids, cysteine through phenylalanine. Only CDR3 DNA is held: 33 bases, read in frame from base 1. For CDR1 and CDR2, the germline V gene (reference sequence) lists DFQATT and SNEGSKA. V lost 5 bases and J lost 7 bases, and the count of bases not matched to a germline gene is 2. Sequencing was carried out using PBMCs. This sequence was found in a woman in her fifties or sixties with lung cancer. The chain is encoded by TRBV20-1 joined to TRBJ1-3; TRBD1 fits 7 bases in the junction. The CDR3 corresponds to CSASTGNTIYF. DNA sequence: TGCAGTGCTTCGACAGGGAACACCATATATTTT.